This T cell receptor (beta chain) was captured in a study of blood T cells in healthy people across ages. Looking at the study overall: Per every two T cells, about one barcoded beta molecule was captured by template switching.

Using a J-beta primer mix together with a sample-barcoded 5' primer, a second PCR was run for about 6 to 11 cycles. From the 5' RACE reads, TCRdb called clonotypes with MiXCR, one entry per CDR3 protein. The data contain 600,000 to 650,000 distinct CDR3 sequences, 58% of them singletons. The sample holds a few counts of this clonotype. Its antigen is still unknown. The study, taken as a whole, reports: Versus aged donors, long-lived donors had higher diversity and more naive CD4+ cells. Older individuals had lower TCR beta diversity per million T cells (the decline was roughly linear).

Per the germline V gene, CDR1 is SEHNR and CDR2 is FQNEAQ (reference sequence). The CDR3 has 15 residues. The V end was cut by 4 bases, the J end by 7 bases, with 19 bases between. The V call is TRBV7-9, the J call TRBJ1-2, with D maybe TRBD1 (6 bases). This receptor was taken from a man between 60 and 70 years old in good health. Input material: blood. The chain's CDR3 is CASSSSGGRGSGYTF. CDR3 nucleotides: TGTGCCAGCAGCTCCTCAGGAGGCAGGGGATCTGGCTACACCTTC.